Listed below are T cell receptor beta chains from one sample, sequenced in a study of PD-L1 blockade in urothelial cancer. Only in-frame clones appear in the TCRdb table, and some are missing; sequencing was by immunoSEQ multiplex PCR. The data hold around 25,000 clones, with roughly 89% observed a single time. Sample: PBMCs, taken around atezolizumab (anti-PD-L1) treatment. The receptors stem from a man aged 45 to 65 with urothelial cancer. Each CDR3 is given with its conserved first and last residue. Each record gives: V gene, D gene, clone size, J gene, CDR3 protein, CDR3 DNA. A D gene is named only where the DNA matches it firmly. Only part of the rows carry a size: once, few, many, or a class if the clone is expanded.

TRBV11-2	-	-	TRBJ2-5	CASSFRGQETQYF	TGTGCCAGCAGCTTTAGGGGGCAAGAGACCCAGTACTTC
TRBV12-5	TRBD1	few	TRBJ1-1	CASGRDSSNTEAFF	TGTGCTAGTGGTCGGGACAGTTCGAACACTGAAGCTTTCTTT
TRBV2	TRBD2	once	TRBJ2-7	CASSFGAAAGVVGEQYF	TGTGCCAGCTCTTTTGGGGCAGCGGCGGGAGTGGTGGGCGAGCAGTACTTC
TRBV25-1	-	once	TRBJ2-6	CASSEYRVSSGANVLTF	TGTGCCAGCAGTGAATATCGGGTTAGCTCTGGGGCCAACGTCCTGACTTTC
TRBV27	TRBD2	once	TRBJ2-7	CASGRTSGIYEQYF	TGTGCCAGCGGACGGACTAGCGGGATCTACGAGCAGTACTTC
TRBV27	TRBD2	-	TRBJ2-7	CASSSARMAGGLISYEQYF	TGTGCCAGCAGTTCTGCCCGAATGGCGGGAGGGCTAATATCCTACGAGCAGTACTTC
TRBV27	-	-	TRBJ1-1	CASSPTGPNTEAFF	TGTGCCAGCAGCCCCACAGGACCCAACACTGAAGCTTTCTTT
TRBV28	-	-	TRBJ2-7	CASSLPPSGYEQYF	TGTGCCAGCAGTCTCCCCCCCAGCGGCTACGAGCAGTACTTC
TRBV9	-	-	TRBJ2-7	CASSVGQPSRYEQYF	TGTGCCAGCAGCGTAGGTCAACCGTCGCGCTACGAGCAGTACTTC
TRBV5-5	-	-	TRBJ1-1	CASSPVGGGNTEAFF	TGTGCCAGCAGCCCGGTGGGAGGCGGGAACACTGAAGCTTTCTTT
TRBV30	TRBD1	-	TRBJ1-2	CAWSATGGSSYTF	TGTGCCTGGAGTGCCACAGGGGGCTCGAGCTACACCTTC
TRBV28	TRBD2	-	TRBJ2-1	CASSLSLAGYNEQFF	TGTGCCAGCAGTTTATCACTAGCGGGTTACAATGAGCAGTTCTTC
TRBV27	TRBD2	few	TRBJ2-3	CASSKGLAVTDTQYF	TGTGCCAGCAGCAAGGGACTAGCGGTCACAGATACGCAGTATTTT
TRBV6-6	TRBD1	-	TRBJ1-5	CASKGARNQPQHF	TGTGCCAGCAAGGGGGCTAGGAATCAGCCCCAGCATTTT
TRBV9	-	-	TRBJ1-5	CASSVGGSNQPQHF	TGTGCCAGCAGCGTGGGGGGATCCAATCAGCCCCAGCATTTT
TRBV5-1	TRBD2	-	TRBJ2-3	CASSLELAGGTDTQYF	TGCGCCAGCAGCTTGGAACTAGCGGGTGGCACAGATACGCAGTATTTT
TRBV7-9	-	-	TRBJ2-3	CASSTYATGTDTQYF	TGTGCCAGCAGCACGTACGCGACAGGCACAGATACGCAGTATTTT
TRBV29-1	TRBD2	-	TRBJ2-7	CSVVGGGSYEQYF	TGCAGCGTTGTCGGGGGGGGGTCCTACGAGCAGTACTTC
TRBV11-2	-	once	TRBJ1-3	CASSLVGRAGNTIYF	TGTGCCAGCAGCTTAGTGGGCAGGGCTGGAAACACCATATATTTT
TRBV11-3	TRBD1	once	TRBJ2-2	CASSLDDRGRGTGELFF	TGTGCCAGCAGCTTAGACGACAGGGGGCGAGGAACCGGGGAGCTGTTTTTT
TRBV4-2	TRBD2	once	TRBJ2-5	CASSQGLAGGQETQYF	TGTGCCAGCAGCCAAGGTCTAGCGGGGGGGCAAGAGACCCAGTACTTC
TRBV6-1	-	-	TRBJ1-1	CASRLTGTEAFF	TGTGCCAGCAGGCTTACAGGGACTGAAGCTTTCTTT
TRBV27	TRBD2	-	TRBJ2-1	CASKSIAGISEQFF	TGTGCCAGCAAAAGCATAGCGGGAATCTCTGAGCAGTTCTTC
TRBV5-1	-	-	TRBJ1-1	CASSIRGNTEAFF	TGCGCCAGCAGCATCCGGGGGAACACTGAAGCTTTCTTT
TRBV4-1	TRBD2	-	TRBJ2-5	CASSPPGGRAQETQYF	TGCGCCAGCAGCCCCCCTGGCGGGAGGGCCCAAGAGACCCAGTACTTC
TRBV7-9	TRBD1	-	TRBJ1-1	CASTRGLDTEAFF	TGTGCCAGCACCAGGGGGCTCGACACTGAAGCTTTCTTT
TRBV6-1	-	-	TRBJ1-5	CASSGRHGSNQPQHF	TGTGCCAGCAGTGGTCGACATGGCAGCAATCAGCCCCAGCATTTT
TRBV5-6	-	-	TRBJ1-6	CASSLSGNSPLHF	TGTGCCAGCAGCTTGTCAGGGAATTCACCCCTCCACTTT
TRBV19	-	-	TRBJ2-3	CASSIFRDSTDTQYF	TGTGCCAGTAGTATATTCCGGGATAGCACAGATACGCAGTATTTT
TRBV5-1	TRBD2	once	TRBJ2-7	CASVPGAGGYSYEQYF	TGCGCCAGCGTCCCCGGAGCGGGAGGGTACTCCTACGAGCAGTACTTC
TRBV5-1	-	-	TRBJ1-1	CASSFGGDTEAFF	TGCGCCAGCAGCTTTGGGGGGGATACTGAAGCTTTCTTT
TRBV19	TRBD1	-	TRBJ2-2	CASRVGTGGHTGELFF	TGTGCCAGTAGGGTAGGGACAGGGGGCCACACCGGGGAGCTGTTTTTT
TRBV15	-	-	TRBJ1-2	CATSRRPPGLYGYTF	TGTGCCACCAGCCGTCGCCCTCCGGGACTCTATGGCTACACCTTC
TRBV7-8	-	-	TRBJ2-7	CASSSSQGPTYEQYF	TGTGCCAGCAGCTCTTCACAGGGCCCGACCTACGAGCAGTACTTC
TRBV28	TRBD1	-	TRBJ2-1	CATNVPGQVNEQFF	TGTGCCACCAACGTCCCGGGACAGGTGAATGAGCAGTTCTTC
TRBV11-2	-	-	TRBJ2-5	CASGARQQETQYF	TGTGCCAGCGGGGCGAGACAGCAAGAGACCCAGTACTTC
TRBV5-1	TRBD1	-	TRBJ2-7	CASSRGITTTGSYEQYF	TGCGCCAGCAGCAGAGGAATCACAACGACAGGGTCCTACGAGCAGTACTTC
TRBV19	-	-	TRBJ1-4	CASSTGQYQLFF	TGTGCCAGTAGTACAGGACAGTATCAACTGTTTTTT
TRBV2	-	-	TRBJ2-1	CASNSDWSSYNEQFF	TGTGCCAGCAATTCTGACTGGAGCTCCTACAATGAGCAGTTCTTC
TRBV5-4	TRBD1	-	TRBJ2-3	CASSRRTGTVVPDTQYF	TGTGCCAGCAGCCGAAGGACCGGGACAGTTGTCCCAGATACGCAGTATTTT
TRBV15	-	-	TRBJ1-5	CATSRDRGLLEPQHF	TGTGCCACCAGCAGAGATCGAGGGTTGCTGGAGCCCCAGCATTTT
TRBV19	-	-	TRBJ1-6	CASSKDVLNSPLHF	TGTGCCAGTAGTAAAGACGTCCTAAATTCACCCCTCCACTTT
TRBV2	TRBD1	-	TRBJ1-5	CASRWTGENQPQHF	TGTGCCAGCAGATGGACAGGGGAAAATCAGCCCCAGCATTTT
TRBV5-1	-	-	TRBJ2-5	CASWRTGGGETQYF	TGCGCCAGCTGGAGGACAGGAGGGGGGGAGACCCAGTACTTC
TRBV11-2	TRBD2	-	TRBJ2-1	CASSLGGTSGGEQFF	TGTGCCAGCAGCTTAGGTGGGACTAGCGGGGGTGAGCAGTTCTTC
TRBV7-2	-	-	TRBJ1-2	CASSLGGGRASYGYTF	TGTGCCAGCAGCTTAGGAGGGGGGAGGGCGTCCTATGGCTACACCTTC
TRBV7-3	-	-	TRBJ2-1	CASSPENGGLDEQFF	TGTGCCAGCAGCCCTGAAAACGGAGGTTTGGATGAGCAGTTCTTC
TRBV29-1	TRBD1	-	TRBJ2-7	CSVGQGVDEQYF	TGCAGCGTGGGACAGGGGGTCGACGAGCAGTACTTC
TRBV29-1	TRBD1	-	TRBJ2-7	CSVTAGTGLVEQYF	TGCAGCGTCACAGCCGGGACAGGGTTAGTCGAGCAGTACTTC
TRBV14	TRBD1	-	TRBJ1-2	CASSPSGTGNYGYTF	TGTGCCAGCAGCCCTTCGGGGACAGGGAACTATGGCTACACCTTC
TRBV5-4	TRBD2	-	TRBJ2-7	CASSFARTSGVREQYF	TGTGCCAGCAGCTTCGCCAGGACTAGCGGGGTAAGGGAGCAGTACTTC
TRBV28	-	-	TRBJ2-3	CASTGAQRTDTQYF	TGTGCCAGCACAGGGGCCCAACGCACAGATACGCAGTATTTT
TRBV4-1	-	few	TRBJ2-5	CASSQPNWVGDTQETQYF	TGCGCCAGCAGCCAACCCAACTGGGTCGGGGATACTCAAGAGACCCAGTACTTC
TRBV19	TRBD1	few	TRBJ1-5	CASTQGGSNQPQHF	TGTGCCAGTACCCAGGGGGGCAGCAATCAGCCCCAGCATTTT
TRBV9	TRBD2	-	TRBJ2-1	CASSPGGSGSAYNEQFF	TGTGCCAGCAGTCCCGGGGGTAGCGGGAGCGCCTACAATGAGCAGTTCTTC